Following are 3 T cell receptor beta chains from one sample sequenced in a study of T cell repertoires in cytomegalovirus infection. MiXCR, run by TCRdb on the reads, gives a single entry per CDR3 protein. The sample shows hundreds of thousands of distinct CDR3 sequences, approximately 32% of them seen only once. These receptors have no identified antigens. The material was cultured CD8+ T cells from PBMCs, obtained from culture after CMV antigen stimulation. Source of these receptors: a human donor in good health (CMV status not recorded). Some clones in this sample may be carry-over from other donors' samples.

This sequence joins TRBV6-4 and TRBJ2-1, with D unclear. The CDR3 length is 15 residues. In germline, CDR1 is MRHNA, CDR2 SNTAGT. Trimming removed 0 bases at V and 3 bases at J, with 9 bases between. The CDR3 DNA is TGTGCCAGCAGTGACTCTGGGTTTCGCTACAATGAGCAGTTCTTC. This sequence encodes CASSDSGFRYNEQFF.

V gene TRBV6-1 combines with J gene TRBJ2-7, with 10 bases matching TRBD1. Germline CDR1 and CDR2: MNHNS and SASEGT. CDR3 length: 13 residues. V trimming: 7 bases; J trimming: 2 bases; junction bases outside the gene matches: 2. The CDR3 DNA sequence: TGTGCCAGCACGGGGACAGGGGCCTACGAGCAGTACGTC. This codes for CASTGTGAYEQYV.

In its sample, this clonotype was seen a few times. The J gene is TRBJ1-5, the V gene TRBV6-2 or TRBV6-3; no clear D gene. CDR3 length equals 16 residues. V gave up 0 bases and J gave up 3 bases, with 12 bases separating them. Germline loops: CDR1 MNHEY, CDR2 SVGEGT. CDR3 protein: CASSYSRRVPNQPQHF. Written as DNA, the CDR3 is TGTGCCAGCAGTTACTCGCGGAGGGTCCCCAATCAGCCCCAGCATTTT.